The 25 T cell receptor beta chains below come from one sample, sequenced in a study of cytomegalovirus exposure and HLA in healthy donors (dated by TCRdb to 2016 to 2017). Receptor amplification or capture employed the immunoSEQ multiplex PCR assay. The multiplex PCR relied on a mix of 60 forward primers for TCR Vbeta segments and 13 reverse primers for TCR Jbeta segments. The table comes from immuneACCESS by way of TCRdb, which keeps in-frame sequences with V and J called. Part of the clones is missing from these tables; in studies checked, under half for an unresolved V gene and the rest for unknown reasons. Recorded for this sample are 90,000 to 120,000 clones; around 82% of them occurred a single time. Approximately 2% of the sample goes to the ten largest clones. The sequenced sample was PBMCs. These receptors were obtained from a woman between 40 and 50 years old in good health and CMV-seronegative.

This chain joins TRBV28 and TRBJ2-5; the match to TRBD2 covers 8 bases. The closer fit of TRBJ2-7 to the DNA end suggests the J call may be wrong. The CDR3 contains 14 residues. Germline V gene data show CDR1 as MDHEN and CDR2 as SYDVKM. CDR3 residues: CASSTSTSVYEQYF. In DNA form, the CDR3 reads TGTGCCAGCAGCACCTCGACTAGCGTCTACGAGCAGTACTTC.

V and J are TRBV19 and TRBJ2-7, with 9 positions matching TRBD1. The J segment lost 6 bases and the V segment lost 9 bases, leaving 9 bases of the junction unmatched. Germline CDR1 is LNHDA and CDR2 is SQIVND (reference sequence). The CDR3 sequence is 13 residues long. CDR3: CASKDQDRGEQYF. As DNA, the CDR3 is TGTGCCAGCAAGGATCAGGACAGGGGCGAGCAGTACTTC.

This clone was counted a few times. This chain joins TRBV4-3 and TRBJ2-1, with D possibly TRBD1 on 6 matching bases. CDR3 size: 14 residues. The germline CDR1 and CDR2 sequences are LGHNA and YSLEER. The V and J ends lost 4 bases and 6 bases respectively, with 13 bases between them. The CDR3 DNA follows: TGCGCCAGCAGCCGAGGGCCGGACAGCAATGAGCAGTTCTTC. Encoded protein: CASSRGPDSNEQFF.

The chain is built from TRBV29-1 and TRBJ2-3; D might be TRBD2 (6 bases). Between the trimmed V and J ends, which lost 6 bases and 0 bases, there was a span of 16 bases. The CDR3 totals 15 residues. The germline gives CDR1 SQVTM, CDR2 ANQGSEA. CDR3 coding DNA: TGCAGCGTCGAGGGGACTCGGCGCAGCACAGATACGCAGTATTTT. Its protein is CSVEGTRRSTDTQYF.

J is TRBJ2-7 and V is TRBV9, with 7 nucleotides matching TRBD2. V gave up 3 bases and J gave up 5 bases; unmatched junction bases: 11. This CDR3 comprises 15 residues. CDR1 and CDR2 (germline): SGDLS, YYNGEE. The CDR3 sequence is CASSAGGGETHEQYF. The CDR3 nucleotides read TGTGCCAGCAGCGCGGGGGGTGGGGAAACCCACGAGCAGTACTTC.

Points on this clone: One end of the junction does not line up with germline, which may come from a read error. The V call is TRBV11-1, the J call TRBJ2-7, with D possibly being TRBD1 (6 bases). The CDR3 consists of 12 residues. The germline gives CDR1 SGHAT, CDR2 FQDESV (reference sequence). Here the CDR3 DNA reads TGTGCCAGCAGCTCCTACCAGGGGAGACCCGCGTTC. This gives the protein CASSSYQGRPAF.

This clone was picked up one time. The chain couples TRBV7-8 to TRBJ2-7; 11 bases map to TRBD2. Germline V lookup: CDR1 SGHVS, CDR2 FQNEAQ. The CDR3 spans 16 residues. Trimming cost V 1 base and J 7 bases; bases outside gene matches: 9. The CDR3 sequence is CASSLDPTSGEGEQYF. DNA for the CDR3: TGTGCCAGCAGCTTAGACCCGACTAGCGGGGAGGGGGAGCAGTACTTC.

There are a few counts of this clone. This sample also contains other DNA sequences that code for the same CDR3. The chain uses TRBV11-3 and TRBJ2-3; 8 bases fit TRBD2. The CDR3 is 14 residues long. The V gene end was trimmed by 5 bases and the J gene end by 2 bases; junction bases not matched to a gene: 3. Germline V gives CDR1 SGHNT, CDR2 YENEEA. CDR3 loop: CASSPSGYTDTQYF. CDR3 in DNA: TGTGCCAGCAGCCCTAGCGGGTACACAGATACGCAGTATTTT.

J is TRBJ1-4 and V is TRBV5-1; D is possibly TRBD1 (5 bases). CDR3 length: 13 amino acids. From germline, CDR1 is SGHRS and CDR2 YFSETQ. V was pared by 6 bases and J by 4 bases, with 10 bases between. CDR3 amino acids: CASTGGDNEKLFF. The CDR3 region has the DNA TGCGCCAGCACAGGAGGGGATAATGAAAAACTGTTTTTT.

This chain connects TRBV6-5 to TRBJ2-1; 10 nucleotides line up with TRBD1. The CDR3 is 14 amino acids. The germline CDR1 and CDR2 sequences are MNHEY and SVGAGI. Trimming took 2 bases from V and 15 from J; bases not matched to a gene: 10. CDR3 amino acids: CASSYRPGTGERFF. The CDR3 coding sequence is TGTGCCAGCAGTTACCGTCCCGGGACAGGGGAACGGTTCTTC.

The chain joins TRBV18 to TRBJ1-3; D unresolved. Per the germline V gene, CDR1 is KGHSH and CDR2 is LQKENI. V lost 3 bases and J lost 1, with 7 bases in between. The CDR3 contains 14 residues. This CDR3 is CASSPERSGNTIYF. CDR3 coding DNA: TGTGCCAGCTCACCGGAGAGGTCTGGAAACACCATATATTTT.

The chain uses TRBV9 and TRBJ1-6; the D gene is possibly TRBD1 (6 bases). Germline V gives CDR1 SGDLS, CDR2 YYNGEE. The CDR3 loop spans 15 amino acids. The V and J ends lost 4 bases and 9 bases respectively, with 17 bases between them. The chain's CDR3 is CASSHPRGLASPLHF. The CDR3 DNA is TGTGCCAGCAGCCATCCTAGGGGGTTGGCTTCACCCCTCCACTTT.

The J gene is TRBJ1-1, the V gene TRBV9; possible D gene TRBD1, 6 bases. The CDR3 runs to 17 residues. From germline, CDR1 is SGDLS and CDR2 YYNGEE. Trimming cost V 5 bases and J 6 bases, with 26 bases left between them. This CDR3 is CASSSKGGGTDDAEAFF. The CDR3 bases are TGTGCCAGCAGTTCTAAAGGGGGAGGGACGGATGATGCTGAAGCTTTCTTT.

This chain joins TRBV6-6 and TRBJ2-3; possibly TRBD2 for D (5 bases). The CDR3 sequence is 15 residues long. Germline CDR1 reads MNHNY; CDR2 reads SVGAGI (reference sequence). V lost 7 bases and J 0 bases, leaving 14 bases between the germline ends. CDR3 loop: CASNRRRVSTDTQYF. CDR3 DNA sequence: TGTGCCAGCAACCGACGGCGGGTTAGCACAGATACGCAGTATTTT.

The CDR3 bases are TGTGCCAGCAGTCCCGGACAGGGGTATTCACCCCTCCACTTT. Protein sequence: CASSPGQGYSPLHF. This rearrangement joins TRBV2 to TRBJ1-6, with TRBD1 matching over 9 bases. The CDR3 loop spans 14 amino acids. The germline V gene has CDR1 SNHLY and CDR2 FYNNEI. With V trimmed by 5 bases and J by 8 bases, 4 bases remained unmatched.

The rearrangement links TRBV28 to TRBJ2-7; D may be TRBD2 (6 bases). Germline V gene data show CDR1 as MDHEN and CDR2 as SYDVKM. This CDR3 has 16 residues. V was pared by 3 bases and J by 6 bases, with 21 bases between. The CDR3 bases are TGTGCCAGCAGTTTCATCCCGGGAGCCACCTCCATCGAGCAGTACTTC. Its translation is CASSFIPGATSIEQYF.

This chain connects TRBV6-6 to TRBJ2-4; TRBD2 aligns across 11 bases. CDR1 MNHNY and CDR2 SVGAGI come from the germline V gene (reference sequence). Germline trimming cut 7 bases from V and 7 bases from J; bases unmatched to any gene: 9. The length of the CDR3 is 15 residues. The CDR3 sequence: CASKIAGGPGNIQYF. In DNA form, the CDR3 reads TGTGCCAGCAAGATAGCGGGAGGGCCAGGGAACATTCAGTACTTC.

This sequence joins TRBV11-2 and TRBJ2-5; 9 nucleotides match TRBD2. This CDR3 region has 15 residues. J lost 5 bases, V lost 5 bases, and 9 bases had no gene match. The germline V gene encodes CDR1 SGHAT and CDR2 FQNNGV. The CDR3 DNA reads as TGTGCCAGCAGCCCCAATAGCGGGAGTTGGGAGACCCAGTACTTC. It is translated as CASSPNSGSWETQYF.

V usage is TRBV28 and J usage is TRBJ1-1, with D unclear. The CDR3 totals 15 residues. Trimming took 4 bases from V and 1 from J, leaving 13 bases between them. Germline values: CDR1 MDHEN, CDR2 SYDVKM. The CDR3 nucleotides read TGTGCCAGCAGTTCGCTCTTTGAGTCGAACACTGAAGCTTTCTTT. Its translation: CASSSLFESNTEAFF.

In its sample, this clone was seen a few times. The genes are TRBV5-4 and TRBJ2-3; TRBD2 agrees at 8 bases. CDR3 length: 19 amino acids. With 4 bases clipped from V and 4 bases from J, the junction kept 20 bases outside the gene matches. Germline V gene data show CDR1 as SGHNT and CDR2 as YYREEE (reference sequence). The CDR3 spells CASSPTSVVEAGVPDTQYF. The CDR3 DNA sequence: TGTGCCAGCAGCCCGACGTCTGTGGTGGAAGCGGGAGTCCCAGATACGCAGTATTTT.

The CDR3 DNA reads TGTGCCAGCAGCTTAGAAACAGGGGCCTTCTACGAGCAGTACTTC. Translation gives CASSLETGAFYEQYF. The gene calls are TRBV11-2 and TRBJ2-7; TRBD1 matches at 7 bases. V gave up 0 bases and J gave up 3 bases; unmatched junction bases: 5. CDR3 length equals 15 residues. Germline CDR1 reads SGHAT; CDR2 reads FQNNGV.

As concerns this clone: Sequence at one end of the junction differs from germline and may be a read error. The CDR3 coding sequence is TGTGCCAGGGACAGGGGCCCCTTC. It yields the protein CARDRGPF. The genes are TRBV27 and TRBJ2-7; 9 positions agree with TRBD1. This CDR3 comprises 8 residues. Germline lookup yields CDR1 MNHEY and CDR2 SMNVEV (reference sequence).

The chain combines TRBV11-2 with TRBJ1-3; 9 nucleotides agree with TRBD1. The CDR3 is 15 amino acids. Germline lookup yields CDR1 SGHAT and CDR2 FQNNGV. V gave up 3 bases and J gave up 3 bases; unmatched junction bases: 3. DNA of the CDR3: TGTGCCAGCAGCTTGGGACAGGGAGGTGGAAACACCATATATTTT. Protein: CASSLGQGGGNTIYF.

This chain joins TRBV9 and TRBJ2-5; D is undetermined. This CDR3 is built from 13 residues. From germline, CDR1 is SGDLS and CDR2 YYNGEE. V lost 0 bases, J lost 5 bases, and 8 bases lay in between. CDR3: CASSVAPFETQYF. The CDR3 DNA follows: TGTGCCAGCAGCGTAGCTCCTTTTGAGACCCAGTACTTC.

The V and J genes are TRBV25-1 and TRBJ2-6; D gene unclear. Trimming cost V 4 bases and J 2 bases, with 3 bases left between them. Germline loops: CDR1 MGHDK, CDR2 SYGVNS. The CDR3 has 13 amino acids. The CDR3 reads CASSVAGANVLTF. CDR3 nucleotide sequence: TGTGCCAGCAGTGTCGCTGGGGCCAACGTCCTGACTTTC.